This TCR beta chain was sequenced for a study of blood T cell repertoires in COVID-19. In the original processing: Amplification with reference gene primers provided the estimates of nucleated cell counts. Profiled with immunoSEQ multiplex PCR; TCRdb holds only in-frame clones, not every one. Clone size and V and J calls were adopted from that table, with D and trimming inferred from the DNA. The sample has about 270,000 clones, around 91% seen once. The CDR3 extends over 15 amino acids. CDR1 is SGDLS, CDR2 YYNGEE, per germline. The V and J ends lost 0 bases and 2 bases respectively, with 9 bases between them.

The specimen sequenced was PBMCs or T cells enriched from blood (not recorded which). The sequence was obtained from a young woman who had recovered from COVID-19. V is TRBV9 and J is TRBJ1-3; no firm D call. The CDR3: CASSVAGGTGNTIYF. In DNA form, the CDR3 reads TGTGCCAGCAGCGTAGCAGGAGGAACTGGAAACACCATATATTTT.